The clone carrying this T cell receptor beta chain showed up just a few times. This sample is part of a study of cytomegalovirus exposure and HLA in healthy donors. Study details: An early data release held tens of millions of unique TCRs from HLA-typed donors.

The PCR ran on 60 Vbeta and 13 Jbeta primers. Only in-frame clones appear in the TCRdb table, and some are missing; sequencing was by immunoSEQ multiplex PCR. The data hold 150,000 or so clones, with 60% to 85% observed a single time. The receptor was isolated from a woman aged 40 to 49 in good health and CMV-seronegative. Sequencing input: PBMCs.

DNA of the CDR3: TGTGCCAGCAGGTATGACAGGGGACGAAATAATTCACCCCTCCACTTT. Protein sequence: CASRYDRGRNNSPLHF. The J gene is TRBJ1-6, the V gene TRBV2; 8 nucleotides line up with TRBD1. Trimming cost V 6 bases and J 5 bases; bases outside gene matches: 9. The germline gives CDR1 SNHLY, CDR2 FYNNEI. CDR3 size: 16 residues.